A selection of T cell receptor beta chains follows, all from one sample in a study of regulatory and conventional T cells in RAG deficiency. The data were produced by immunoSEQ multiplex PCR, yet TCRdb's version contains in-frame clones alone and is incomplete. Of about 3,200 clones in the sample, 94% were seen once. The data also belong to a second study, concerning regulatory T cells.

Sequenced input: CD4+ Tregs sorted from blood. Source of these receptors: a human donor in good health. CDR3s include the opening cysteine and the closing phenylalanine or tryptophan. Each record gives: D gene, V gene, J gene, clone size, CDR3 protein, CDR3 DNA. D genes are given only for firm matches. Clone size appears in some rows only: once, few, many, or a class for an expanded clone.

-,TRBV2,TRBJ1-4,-,CASRKREENEKLFF,TGTGCCAGCAGGAAGAGGGAGGAGAATGAAAAACTGTTTTTT
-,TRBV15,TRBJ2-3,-,CATSREGGAQYF,TGTGCCACCAGCAGAGAGGGGGGAGCGCAGTATTTT
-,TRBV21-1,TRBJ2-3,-,CASSKIRSGLTDTQYF,TGTGCCAGCAGCAAAATCAGAAGCGGGCTCACAGATACGCAGTATTTT
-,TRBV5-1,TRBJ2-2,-,CASSLAHPGELFF,TGCGCCAGCAGCCTGGCGCACCCCGGGGAGCTGTTTTTT
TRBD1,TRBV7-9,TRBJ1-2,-,CASSIQGTYGYTF,TGTGCCAGCAGCATACAGGGGACCTATGGCTACACCTTC
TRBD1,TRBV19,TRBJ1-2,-,CASSNRDRDGYTF,TGTGCCAGTAGTAACCGGGACAGGGATGGCTACACCTTC
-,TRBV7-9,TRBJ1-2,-,CASSARGAALDYGYTF,TGTGCCAGCAGCGCCCGGGGGGCCGCTCTTGACTATGGCTACACCTTC
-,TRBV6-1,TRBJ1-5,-,CASSALTEGQPQHF,TGTGCCAGCAGTGCCCTTACGGAGGGTCAGCCCCAGCATTTT
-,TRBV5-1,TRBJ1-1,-,CASSLERGGTEAFF,TGCGCCAGCAGCTTGGAACGGGGAGGCACTGAAGCTTTCTTT
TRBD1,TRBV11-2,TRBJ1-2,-,CASSPRGRFGYTF,TGTGCCAGCAGCCCCAGGGGGCGCTTTGGCTACACCTTC
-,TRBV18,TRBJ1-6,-,CASSQRTGNSPLHF,TGTGCCAGCTCACAAAGAACCGGCAATTCACCCCTCCACTTT
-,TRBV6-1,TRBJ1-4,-,CASDPTSGSEKLFF,TGTGCCAGCGACCCCACATCGGGGAGTGAAAAACTGTTTTTT
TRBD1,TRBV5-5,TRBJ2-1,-,CASSRGTGTYNEQFF,TGTGCCAGCAGCCGCGGGACAGGGACCTACAATGAGCAGTTCTTC
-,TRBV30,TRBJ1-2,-,CAWSLEGGGIGYTF,TGTGCCTGGAGTCTAGAAGGGGGTGGGATCGGCTACACCTTC
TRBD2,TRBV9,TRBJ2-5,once,CASSVAGGPLETQYF,TGTGCCAGCAGCGTCGCGGGAGGGCCTCTGGAGACCCAGTACTTC
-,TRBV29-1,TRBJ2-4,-,CSVETMENIQYF,TGCAGCGTTGAAACAATGGAAAACATTCAGTACTTC
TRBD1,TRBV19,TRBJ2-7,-,CASSRTGVYEQYF,TGTGCCAGTAGTAGGACAGGGGTCTACGAGCAGTACTTC
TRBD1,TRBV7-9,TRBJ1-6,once,CASSRSGTANSPLHF,TGTGCCAGCAGCAGGTCCGGGACAGCTAATTCACCCCTCCACTTT
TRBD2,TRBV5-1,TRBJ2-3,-,CASSLLAGVGTDTQYF,TGCGCCAGCAGCTTGCTAGCGGGAGTCGGCACAGATACGCAGTATTTT
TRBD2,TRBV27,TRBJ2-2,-,CASSLGSVRTSGRAGELFF,TGTGCCAGCAGTTTAGGGTCGGTTCGGACTAGCGGGAGGGCCGGGGAGCTGTTTTTT
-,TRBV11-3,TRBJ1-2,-,CASSLGSANYGYTF,TGTGCCAGCAGCTTAGGATCAGCTAACTATGGCTACACCTTC
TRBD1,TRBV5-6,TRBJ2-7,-,CASSRPGQGSYEQYF,TGTGCCAGCAGTCGGCCGGGACAGGGATCCTACGAGCAGTACTTC
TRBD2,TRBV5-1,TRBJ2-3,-,CASSSGLAAADTQYF,TGCGCCAGCAGCTCTGGACTAGCCGCCGCAGATACGCAGTATTTT
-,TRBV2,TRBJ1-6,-,CASSELGGGSPLHF,TGTGCCAGCAGTGAATTGGGGGGCGGCTCACCCCTCCACTTT
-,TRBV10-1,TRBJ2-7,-,CAREGHLGSYEQYF,TGCGCCAGAGAAGGACACCTGGGCTCCTACGAGCAGTACTTC
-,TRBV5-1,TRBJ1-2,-,CASSFTRDGYGYTF,TGCGCCAGCAGCTTTACCAGGGATGGGTATGGCTACACCTTC
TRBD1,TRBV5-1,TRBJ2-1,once,CASSLDRGQQFF,TGCGCCAGCAGCCTCGACAGGGGCCAGCAGTTCTTC
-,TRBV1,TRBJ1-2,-,CTSSRLGLRKTYGYTF,TGCACCAGCAGTCGGCTCGGTTTGCGAAAGACCTATGGCTACACCTTC
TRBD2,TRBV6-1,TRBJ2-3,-,CASSGSSGSTDTQYF,TGTGCCAGCAGTGGTTCTAGCGGCAGCACAGATACGCAGTATTTT
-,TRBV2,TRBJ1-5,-,CASGGGPLQPQHF,TGTGCCAGCGGGGGTGGCCCCCTTCAGCCCCAGCATTTT
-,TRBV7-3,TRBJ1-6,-,CASSLTSNSPLHF,TGTGCCAGCAGCTTAACGAGTAATTCACCCCTCCACTTT
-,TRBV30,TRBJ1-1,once,CAWTLQWGTNTEAFF,TGTGCCTGGACCTTGCAATGGGGGACGAACACTGAAGCTTTCTTT
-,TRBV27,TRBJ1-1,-,CASSFRGNTEAFF,TGTGCCAGCAGTTTCAGGGGGAACACTGAAGCTTTCTTT
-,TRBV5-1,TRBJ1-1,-,CASSLADGGRTEAFF,TGCGCCAGCAGCTTGGCCGACGGGGGACGCACTGAAGCTTTCTTT
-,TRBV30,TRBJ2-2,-,CAWRGQSGTGELFF,TGTGCCTGGAGGGGTCAGTCTGGCACCGGGGAGCTGTTTTTT
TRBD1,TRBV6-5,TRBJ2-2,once,CASTPTGGFTGELFF,TGTGCCAGCACCCCGACAGGGGGATTCACCGGGGAGCTGTTTTTT
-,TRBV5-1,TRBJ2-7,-,CASSLGQIPYEQYF,TGCGCCAGCAGCTTGGGACAGATTCCCTACGAGCAGTACTTC
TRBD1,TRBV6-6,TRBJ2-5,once,CASSQTTGRETQYF,TGTGCCAGCAGTCAGACGACAGGGCGGGAGACCCAGTACTTC
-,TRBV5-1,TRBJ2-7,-,CASSLAGSEQYF,TGCGCCAGCAGCTTGGCAGGCAGCGAGCAGTACTTC
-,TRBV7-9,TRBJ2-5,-,CASSSDPGRRQETQYF,TGTGCCAGCAGCTCGGACCCGGGACGACGGCAAGAGACCCAGTACTTC
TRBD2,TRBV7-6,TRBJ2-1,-,CASSLMASGHSSSYNEQFF,TGTGCCAGCAGCTTAATGGCTAGCGGGCACTCGAGCTCCTACAATGAGCAGTTCTTC
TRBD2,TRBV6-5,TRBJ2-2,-,CASSSTSGGAGELFF,TGTGCCAGCAGCTCCACTAGCGGGGGGGCCGGGGAGCTGTTTTTT
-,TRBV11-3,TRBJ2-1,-,CASSFGQPYNEQFF,TGTGCCAGCAGCTTCGGACAGCCCTACAATGAGCAGTTCTTC
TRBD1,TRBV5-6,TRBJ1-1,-,CASSSWTGRVWAFF,TGTGCCAGCAGCTCATGGACAGGGCGTGTGTGGGCTTTCTTT
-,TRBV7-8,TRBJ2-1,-,CASSRWGDYNEQFF,TGTGCCAGCAGCCGGTGGGGAGATTACAATGAGCAGTTCTTC
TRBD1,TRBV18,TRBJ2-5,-,CASSPQQGLGETQYF,TGTGCCAGCTCACCTCAACAGGGGTTGGGAGAGACCCAGTACTTC
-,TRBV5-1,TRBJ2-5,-,CASSLGGLAGQETQYF,TGCGCCAGCAGCTTGGGGGGGTTGGCAGGCCAAGAGACCCAGTACTTC
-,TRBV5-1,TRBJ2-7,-,CASSRDYEQYF,TGCGCCAGCAGCAGGGACTACGAGCAGTACTTC
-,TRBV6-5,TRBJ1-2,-,CASSYNTDAGWGGYTF,TGTGCCAGCAGTTACAACACCGACGCAGGTTGGGGTGGCTACACCTTC
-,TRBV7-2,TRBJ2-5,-,CASGGGTGHRETQYF,TGTGCCAGCGGGGGGGGGACAGGTCATCGGGAGACCCAGTACTTC
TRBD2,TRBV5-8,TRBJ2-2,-,CASSLTLAGAGELFF,TGTGCCAGCAGCTTAACGCTAGCGGGAGCCGGGGAGCTGTTTTTT
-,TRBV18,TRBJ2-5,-,CASSPLAGDGETQYF,TGTGCCAGCTCACCTCTCGCAGGGGACGGCGAGACCCAGTACTTC
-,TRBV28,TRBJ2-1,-,CASSVRDNEQFF,TGTGCCAGCAGCGTCCGGGACAATGAGCAGTTCTTC
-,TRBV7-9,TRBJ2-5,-,CASSADWAGNQETQYF,TGTGCCAGCAGCGCCGACTGGGCGGGAAATCAAGAGACCCAGTACTTC
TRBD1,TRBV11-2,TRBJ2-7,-,CASSLMGQGTYEQYF,TGTGCCAGCAGCTTAATGGGACAGGGGACTTACGAGCAGTACTTC
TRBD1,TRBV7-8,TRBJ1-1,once,CASSWGQGDTEAFF,TGTGCCAGCAGCTGGGGACAGGGGGACACTGAAGCTTTCTTT
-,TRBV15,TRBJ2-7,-,CATSRERGNYEQYF,TGTGCCACCAGCAGAGAAAGGGGGAACTACGAGCAGTACTTC